This T cell receptor beta chain came from a study of response to subunit inactivated influenza vaccine. Study-wide results and limits: The authors suggested that few new T cells are recruited per seasonal influenza vaccination.

In TCRdb, the RT-PCR reads were re-called with MiXCR into one record per CDR3 protein. The repertoire holds 400,000 to 650,000 distinct CDR3 sequences, roughly 7.9% seen once, with over 10% in the top ten. Remarks on this clonotype: Its antigen is currently unknown.

The material sequenced was PBMCs from blood, taken about 23 months after vaccination. The TCR was taken from a man aged 50 to 69 who received an inactivated influenza vaccine.

CDR3 coding DNA: TGTGCCAGCAGCCCCCAAGCTCTGCTCCCGGCTGAGCAGTACTTC. This translates into CASSPQALLPAEQYF. The V gene is TRBV14, the J gene TRBJ2-7; D call uncertain. Trimming took 4 bases from V and 7 from J, leaving 20 bases between them. In germline, CDR1 is SGHDN, CDR2 FVKESK. This CDR3 region has 15 residues. Based on the CDR3 plus reference TRBV14 and TRBJ2-7, the full variable domain is EAGVTQFPSHSVIEKGQTVTLRCDPISGHDNLYWYRRVMGKEIKFLLHFVKESKQDESGMPNNRFLAERTGGTYSTLKVQPAELEDSGVYFCASSPQALLPAEQYFGPGTRLTVT.